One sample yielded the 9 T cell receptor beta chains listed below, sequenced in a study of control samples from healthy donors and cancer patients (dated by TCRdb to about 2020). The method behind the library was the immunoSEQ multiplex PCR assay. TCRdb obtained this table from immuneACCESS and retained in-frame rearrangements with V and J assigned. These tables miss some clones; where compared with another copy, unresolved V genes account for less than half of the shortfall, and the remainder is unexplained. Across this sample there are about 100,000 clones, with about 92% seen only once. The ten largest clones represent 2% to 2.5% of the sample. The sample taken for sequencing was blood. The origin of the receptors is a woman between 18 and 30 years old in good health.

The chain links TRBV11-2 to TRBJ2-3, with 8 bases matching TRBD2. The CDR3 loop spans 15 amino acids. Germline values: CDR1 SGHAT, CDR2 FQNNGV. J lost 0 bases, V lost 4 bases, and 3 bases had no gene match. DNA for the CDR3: TGTGCCAGCAGCTCCGGGGGGGGGAGCACAGATACGCAGTATTTT. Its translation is CASSSGGGSTDTQYF. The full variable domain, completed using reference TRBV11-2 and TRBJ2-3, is EAGVAQSPRYKIIEKRQSVAFWCNPISGHATLYWYQQILGQGPKLLIQFQNNGVVDDSQLPKDRFSAERLKGVDSTLKIQPAKLEDSAVYLCASSSGGGSTDTQYFGPGTRLTVL.

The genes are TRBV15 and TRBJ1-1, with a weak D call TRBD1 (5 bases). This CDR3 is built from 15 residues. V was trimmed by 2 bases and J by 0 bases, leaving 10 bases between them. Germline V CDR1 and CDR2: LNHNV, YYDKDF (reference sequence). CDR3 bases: TGTGCCACCAGCAGAACGGGACTCATGAACACTGAAGCTTTCTTT. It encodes CATSRTGLMNTEAFF.

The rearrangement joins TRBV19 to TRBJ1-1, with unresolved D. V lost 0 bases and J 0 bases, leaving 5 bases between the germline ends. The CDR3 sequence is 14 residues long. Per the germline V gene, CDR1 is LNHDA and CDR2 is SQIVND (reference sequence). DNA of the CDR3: TGTGCCAGTAGTATAGATCACATGAACACTGAAGCTTTCTTT. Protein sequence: CASSIDHMNTEAFF.

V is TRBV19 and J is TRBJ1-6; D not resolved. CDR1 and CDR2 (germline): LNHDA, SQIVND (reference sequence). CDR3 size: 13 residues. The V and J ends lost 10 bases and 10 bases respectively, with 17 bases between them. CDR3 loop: CATSIGISSPLHF. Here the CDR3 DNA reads TGTGCCACTAGCATCGGGATAAGCTCACCCCTCCACTTT.

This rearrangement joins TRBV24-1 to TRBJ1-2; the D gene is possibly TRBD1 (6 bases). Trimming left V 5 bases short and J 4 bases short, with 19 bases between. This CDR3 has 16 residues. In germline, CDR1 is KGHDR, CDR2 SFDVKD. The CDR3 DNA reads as TGTGCCACCAGTGGGGAAGGGGGACACAAGAGCTATGGCTACACCTTC. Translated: CATSGEGGHKSYGYTF.

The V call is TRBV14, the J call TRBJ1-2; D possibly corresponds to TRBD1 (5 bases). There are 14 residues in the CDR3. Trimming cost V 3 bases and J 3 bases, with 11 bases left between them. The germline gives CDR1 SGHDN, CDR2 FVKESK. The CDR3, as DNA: TGTGCCAGCAGCCACTACAGGTCGGACTATGGCTACACCTTC. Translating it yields CASSHYRSDYGYTF. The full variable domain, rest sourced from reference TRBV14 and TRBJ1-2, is EAGVTQFPSHSVIEKGQTVTLRCDPISGHDNLYWYRRVMGKEIKFLLHFVKESKQDESGMPNNRFLAERTGGTYSTLKVQPAELEDSGVYFCASSHYRSDYGYTFGSGTRLTVV.

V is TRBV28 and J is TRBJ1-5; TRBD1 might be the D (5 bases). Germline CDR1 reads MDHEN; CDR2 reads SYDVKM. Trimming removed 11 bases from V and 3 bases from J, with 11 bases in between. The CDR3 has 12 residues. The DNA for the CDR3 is TGTGCCGGGGCAGGGTACAATCAGCCCCAGCATTTT. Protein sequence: CAGAGYNQPQHF.

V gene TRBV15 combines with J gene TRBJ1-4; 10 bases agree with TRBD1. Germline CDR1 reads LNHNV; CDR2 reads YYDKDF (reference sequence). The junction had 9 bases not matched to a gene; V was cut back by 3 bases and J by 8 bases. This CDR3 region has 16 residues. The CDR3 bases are TGTGCCACCAGCAGGGATCGGGGACAGGGGAACGAAAAACTGTTTTTT. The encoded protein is CATSRDRGQGNEKLFF.

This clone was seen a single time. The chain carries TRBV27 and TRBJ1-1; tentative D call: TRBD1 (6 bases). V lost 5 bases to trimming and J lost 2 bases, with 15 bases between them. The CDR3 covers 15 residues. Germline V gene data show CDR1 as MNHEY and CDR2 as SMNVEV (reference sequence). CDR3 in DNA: TGTGCCAGCAGTGTTCTCGGGACACCTAACACTGAAGCTTTCTTT. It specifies CASSVLGTPNTEAFF.